This T cell receptor beta chain was captured by sequencing in a study of T cell changes during pregnancy in multiple sclerosis. The junction had 11 bases not matched to a gene; V was cut back by 0 bases and J by 3 bases. The CDR3 is made up of 18 amino acids. Germline CDR1 SGHNT, CDR2 YYREEE (reference sequence). Here immunoSEQ multiplex PCR was the method, and the copy in TCRdb shows in-frame clones only, minus some. The table includes 45,000 to 70,000 clones, 80% to 95% detected once. The origin of this receptor is a female donor in good health, enrolled as a control in a pregnancy study. The sequencing here drew on peripheral blood, taken in the third trimester of pregnancy. V gene TRBV5-4 combines with J gene TRBJ2-1, with 8 bases identical to TRBD2. CDR3 coding DNA: TGTGCCAGCAGCTTGGAATTCACTAGCGGTACCTACTACAATGAGCAGTTCTTC. This codes for CASSLEFTSGTYYNEQFF.